Listed here are 7 T cell receptor beta chains from one sample, sequenced in a study of blood T cells in healthy people across ages. Next came a second PCR, run for about 7 to 12 cycles, which used a sample-barcoded 5' primer along with a J-beta primer mix. TCRdb independently ran MiXCR on the 5' RACE reads; one entry per CDR3 protein. There are roughly 830,000 distinct CDR3 sequences in the sample; approximately 65% occur only once, and around 30% lies in the top ten. Sequenced: blood. The origin of the receptors is a man aged 25 to 40 in good health.

The V and J genes are TRBV2 and TRBJ2-3, with D hard to call. The CDR3 length is 13 residues. Germline assignment: CDR1 SNHLY and CDR2 FYNNEI. V lost 6 bases, J lost 2 bases, and 9 bases lay in between. The CDR3 here is CASSAEFTDTQYF. The CDR3 region has the DNA TGTGCCAGCAGCGCGGAATTCACAGATACGCAGTATTTT.

The chain combines TRBV4-3 with TRBJ2-7; 16 bases map to TRBD2. The germline V gene encodes CDR1 LGHNA and CDR2 YSLEER. CDR3 length: 17 amino acids. With 4 bases clipped from V and 2 bases from J, the junction kept 5 bases outside the gene matches. CDR3 sequence reads: CASSRSGLAGGTYEQYF. CDR3 coding DNA: TGCGCCAGCAGCCGTTCGGGACTAGCGGGGGGGACCTACGAGCAGTACTTC.

The rearrangement links TRBV5-1 to TRBJ1-4, with D unresolved. Germline V gene lookup returns CDR1 SGHRS and CDR2 YFSETQ. The V gene lost 4 bases and the J gene lost 7 bases, with 14 bases spanning the gap. The CDR3 contains 14 residues. CDR3 sequence reads: CASSVLGGTEKLFF. The CDR3 bases are TGCGCCAGCAGCGTACTGGGTGGAACTGAAAAACTGTTTTTT.

At least ten counts were recorded for this clonotype. The chain joins TRBV20-1 to TRBJ2-1; D may be TRBD2 (5 bases). The CDR3 length is 14 residues. CDR1 is DFQATT, CDR2 SNEGSKA, per germline (reference sequence). The V end was cut by 3 bases, the J end by 0 bases, with 9 bases between. The CDR3 nucleotides are TGCAGTGCTAGCGGGGTCAGCTCCTACAATGAGCAGTTCTTC. This codes for CSASGVSSYNEQFF.

The J gene is TRBJ1-5, the V gene TRBV9; no firm D call. Trimming took 0 bases from V and 1 from J, leaving 5 bases between them. CDR3 length: 14 amino acids. CDR1 is SGDLS, CDR2 YYNGEE, per germline. The chain's CDR3 is CASSVAESNQPQHF. The CDR3, as DNA: TGTGCCAGCAGCGTAGCGGAAAGCAATCAGCCCCAGCATTTT. Based on the CDR3 plus reference TRBV9 and TRBJ1-5, the full variable domain is DSGVTQTPKHLITATGQRVTLRCSPRSGDLSVYWYQQSLDQGLQFLIQYYNGEERAKGNILERFSAQQFPDLHSELNLSSLELGDSALYFCASSVAESNQPQHFGDGTRLSIL.

The chain recombines TRBV12-3 or TRBV12-4 with TRBJ1-2; 9 positions match TRBD1. Trimming removed 5 bases from V and 4 bases from J; junction bases left unmatched: 14. This CDR3 comprises 17 residues. CDR3 protein: CASSPLAGTGNPYGYTF. The CDR3, as DNA: TGTGCCAGCAGTCCATTAGCCGGGACAGGGAATCCCTATGGCTACACCTTC.

The V and J genes are TRBV28 and TRBJ2-7; D remains unclear. The ends were cut back, 5 bases at V and 1 base at J, with 12 bases in the middle. This CDR3 has 14 amino acids. Germline CDR1 and CDR2: MDHEN and SYDVKM. The CDR3 DNA reads as TGTGCCAGCAGTAGTGGCAGCCCGTCCTACGAGCAGTACTTC. It encodes CASSSGSPSYEQYF.